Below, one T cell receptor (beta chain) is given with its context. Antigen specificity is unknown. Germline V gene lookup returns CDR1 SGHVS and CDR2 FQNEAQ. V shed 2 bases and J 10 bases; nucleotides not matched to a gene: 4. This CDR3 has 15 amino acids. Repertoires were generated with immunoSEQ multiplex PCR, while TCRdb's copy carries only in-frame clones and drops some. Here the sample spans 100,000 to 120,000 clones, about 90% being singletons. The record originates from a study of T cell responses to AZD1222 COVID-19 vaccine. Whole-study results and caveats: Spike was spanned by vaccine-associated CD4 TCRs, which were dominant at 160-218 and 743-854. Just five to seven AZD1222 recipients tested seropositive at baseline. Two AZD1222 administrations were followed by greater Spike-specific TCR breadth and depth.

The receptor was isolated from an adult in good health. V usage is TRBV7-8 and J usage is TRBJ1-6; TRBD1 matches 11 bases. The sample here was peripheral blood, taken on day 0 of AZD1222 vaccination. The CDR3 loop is CASSLTGQGESPLHF. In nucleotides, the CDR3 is TGTGCCAGCAGCTTAACGGGACAGGGGGAATCACCCCTCCACTTT.